This T cell receptor beta chain derives from a study of T cells in localized non-small cell lung cancer. V was clipped by 0 bases and J by 0 bases; unmatched bases: 0. Germline CDR1 is SGHRS and CDR2 is YFSETQ. The CDR3 runs to 15 residues. Only in-frame clones appear in the TCRdb table, and some are missing; sequencing was by immunoSEQ multiplex PCR. The sample yields around 31,000 clones, less than 90% seen once. Note on this clone: The antigen remains unidentified.

Regarding the study as a whole: A median of approximately 50 clones ranked among the top 100 in tumor appeared in adjacent lung. The study found T cell clonality highest in uninvolved adjacent lung, above tumor.

Sequences were derived from peripheral blood, sampled before any cancer treatment. This receptor was obtained from a female donor older than 55 with stage I lung adenocarcinoma. The chain couples TRBV5-1 to TRBJ1-3, with 7 bases matching TRBD1. In nucleotides, the CDR3 is TGCGCCAGCAGCTTGGGGGACAGCTCTGGAAACACCATATATTTT. It translates to CASSLGDSSGNTIYF. Combining the CDR3 with reference TRBV5-1 and TRBJ1-3 gives the whole variable domain KAGVTQTPRYLIKTRGQQVTLSCSPISGHRSVSWYQQTPGQGLQFLFEYFSETQRNKGNFPGRFSGRQFSNSRSEMNVSTLELGDSALYLCASSLGDSSGNTIYFGEGSWLTVV.